This T cell receptor (beta chain) was recovered during a study of blood T cells in healthy people across ages. Trimming took 8 bases from V and 4 from J, leaving 15 bases between them. The CDR3 extends over 13 amino acids. Germline CDR1 is MNHEY and CDR2 is SVGEGT. In the case of this clonotype: Its cognate antigen is unknown.

A second PCR of roughly 7 to 11 cycles used a sample-barcoded 5' primer and a J-beta primer mix. TCRdb reprocessed the 5' RACE reads with MiXCR, giving one entry per CDR3 protein. Of roughly 700,000 distinct CDR3 sequences listed, around 25% are singletons. Study-wide results and limits: Underestimates were what the diversity estimates from one million T cells were considered to be.

The sample, 7.5 to 10 milliliters of peripheral blood, was drawn from each donor. The same specimen was also included in a second study, on T cells of mothers and their children. As reported in that work: Second-PCR primer M1S introduced sample barcodes and 2-4 random nucleotides.

The rearrangement uses TRBV6-2 or TRBV6-3 and TRBJ2-7; weak D call: TRBD1 (6 bases). The material sequenced was blood. This clonotype was sampled from a boy under 18 in good health. In DNA form, the CDR3 reads TGTGCCAGCGTAGATGGACAGACTTACGAGCAGTACTTC. It is translated as CASVDGQTYEQYF.